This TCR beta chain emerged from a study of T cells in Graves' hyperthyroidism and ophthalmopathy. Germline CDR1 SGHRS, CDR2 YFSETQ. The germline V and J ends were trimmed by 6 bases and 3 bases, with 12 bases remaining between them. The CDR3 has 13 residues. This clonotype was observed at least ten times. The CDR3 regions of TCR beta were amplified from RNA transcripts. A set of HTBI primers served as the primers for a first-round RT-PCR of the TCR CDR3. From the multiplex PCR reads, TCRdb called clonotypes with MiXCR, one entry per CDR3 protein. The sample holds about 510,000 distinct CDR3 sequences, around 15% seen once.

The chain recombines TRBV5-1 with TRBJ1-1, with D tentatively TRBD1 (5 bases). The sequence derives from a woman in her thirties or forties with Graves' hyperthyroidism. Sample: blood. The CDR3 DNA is TGCGCCAGCATGTTCGGGGGGGACACTGAAGCTTTCTTT. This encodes CASMFGGDTEAFF.